This TCR beta chain was identified in a study of OX40 agonist ivuxolimab in advanced cancers. Findings of the study overall: On average, a greater number of expanded clones characterised CD8+ T cells relative to CD4+.

This table comes from immunoSEQ multiplex PCR, and its TCRdb copy is limited to in-frame clones, with some not included. This table has approximately 60,000 clones, about 83% appearing once. With regard to this clone: What it recognizes is unknown.

Germline CDR1 and CDR2: SGHRS and YFSETQ. CDR3 length: 14 amino acids. Between the trimmed V and J ends, which lost 2 bases and 8 bases, there was a span of 14 bases. The chain couples TRBV5-1 to TRBJ2-1; tentative D call: TRBD2 (5 bases). The sample consisted of CD4+ or CD8+ T cells sorted from blood, taken in a trial of the OX40 agonist ivuxolimab. This sequence was found in an adult with an advanced solid tumor such as melanoma, head and neck, liver or kidney cancer. CDR3 amino acids: CASSLRTSLDEQFF. The CDR3 DNA sequence: TGCGCCAGCAGCTTAAGAACTAGTTTGGATGAGCAGTTCTTC.